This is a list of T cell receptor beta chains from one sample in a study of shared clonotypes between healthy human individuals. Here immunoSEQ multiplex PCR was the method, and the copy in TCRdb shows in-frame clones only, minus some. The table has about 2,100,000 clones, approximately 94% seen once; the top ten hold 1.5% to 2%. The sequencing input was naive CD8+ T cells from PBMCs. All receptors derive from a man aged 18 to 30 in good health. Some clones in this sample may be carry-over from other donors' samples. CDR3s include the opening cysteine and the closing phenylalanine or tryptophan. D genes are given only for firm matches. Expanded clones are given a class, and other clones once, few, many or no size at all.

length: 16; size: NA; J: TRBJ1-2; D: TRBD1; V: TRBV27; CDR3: CASSFLRGQGNYGYTF; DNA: TGTGCCAGCAGTTTCCTTAGGGGACAGGGTAACTATGGCTACACCTTC
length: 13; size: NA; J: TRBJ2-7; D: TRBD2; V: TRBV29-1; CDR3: CSVAGTSSYEQYF; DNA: TGCAGCGTTGCCGGGACTAGCTCCTACGAGCAGTACTTC
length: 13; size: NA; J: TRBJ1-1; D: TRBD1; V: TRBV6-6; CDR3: CASSLDRAAEAFF; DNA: TGTGCCAGCAGTTTGGACAGGGCGGCTGAAGCTTTCTTT
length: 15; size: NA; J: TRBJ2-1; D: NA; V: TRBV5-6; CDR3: CASSSETGNYNEQFF; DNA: TGTGCCAGCAGCTCCGAGACGGGCAATTACAATGAGCAGTTCTTC
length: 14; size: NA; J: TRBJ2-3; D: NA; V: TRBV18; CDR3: CATSSRESWDTQYF; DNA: TGTGCCACCTCCTCGAGGGAGTCCTGGGATACGCAGTATTTT
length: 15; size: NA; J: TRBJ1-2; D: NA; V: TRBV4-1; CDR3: CASSQDGSGPYGYTF; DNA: TGCGCCAGCAGCCAAGATGGGTCGGGACCCTATGGCTACACCTTC
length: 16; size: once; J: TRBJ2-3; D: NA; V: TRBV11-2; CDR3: CASRGWGAPATDTQYF; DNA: TGTGCCAGCAGGGGTTGGGGGGCCCCGGCCACAGATACGCAGTATTTT
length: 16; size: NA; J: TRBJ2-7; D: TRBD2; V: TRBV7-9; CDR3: CASSLGTSGSGGEQYF; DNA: TGTGCCAGCAGCTTGGGGACTAGCGGGAGCGGCGGCGAGCAGTACTTC
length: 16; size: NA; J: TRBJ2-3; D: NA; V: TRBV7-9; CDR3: CASSSSLGDFTDTQYF; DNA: TGTGCCAGCAGCTCATCCCTTGGGGACTTCACAGATACGCAGTATTTT
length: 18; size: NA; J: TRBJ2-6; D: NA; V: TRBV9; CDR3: CASSQARGASSGANVLTF; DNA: TGTGCCAGCAGCCAAGCTCGAGGGGCCAGCTCTGGGGCCAACGTCCTGACTTTC
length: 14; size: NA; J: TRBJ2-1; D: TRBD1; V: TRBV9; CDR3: CASSAWTGINEQFF; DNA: TGTGCCAGCAGCGCTTGGACAGGAATCAATGAGCAGTTCTTC
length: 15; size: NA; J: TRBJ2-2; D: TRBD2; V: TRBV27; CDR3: CASRAGGRYTGELFF; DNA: TGTGCCAGCAGAGCGGGAGGGCGGTACACCGGGGAGCTGTTTTTT
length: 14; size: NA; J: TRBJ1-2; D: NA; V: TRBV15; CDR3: CATTTGIRDYGYTF; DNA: TGTGCCACCACTACAGGGATCCGAGACTATGGCTACACCTTC
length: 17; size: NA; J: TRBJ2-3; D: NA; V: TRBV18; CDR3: CASSLEGAYGGTDTQYF; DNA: TGTGCCAGCTCACTCGAAGGAGCGTACGGCGGGACCGATACGCAGTATTTT
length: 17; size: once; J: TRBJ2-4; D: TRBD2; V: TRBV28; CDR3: CASSTGLAGLAKNIQYF; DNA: TGTGCCAGCAGTACGGGACTAGCGGGACTAGCCAAAAACATTCAGTACTTC
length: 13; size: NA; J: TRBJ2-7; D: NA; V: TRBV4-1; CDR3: CASSQGGTYEQYF; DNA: TGCGCCAGCAGCCAAGGGGGAACCTACGAGCAGTACTTC
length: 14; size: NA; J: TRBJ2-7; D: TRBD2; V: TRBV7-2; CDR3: CASSPRLAGGPQYF; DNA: TGTGCCAGCAGCCCAAGACTAGCGGGGGGCCCGCAGTACTTC
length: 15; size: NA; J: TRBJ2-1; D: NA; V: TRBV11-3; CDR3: CASSLREDLGNEQFF; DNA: TGTGCCAGCAGCTTGCGAGAGGACTTGGGGAATGAGCAGTTCTTC
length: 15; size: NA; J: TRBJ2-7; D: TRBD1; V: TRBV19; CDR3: CASSSRTGRDYEQYF; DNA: TGTGCCAGTAGTTCGAGGACAGGCAGAGACTACGAGCAGTACTTC
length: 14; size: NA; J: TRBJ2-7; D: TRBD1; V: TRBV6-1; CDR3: CASSEGRGIYEQYF; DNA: TGTGCCAGCAGTGAAGGCAGGGGGATCTACGAGCAGTACTTC
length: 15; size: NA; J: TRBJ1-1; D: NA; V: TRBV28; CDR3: CASSAPTVMNTEAFF; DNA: TGTGCCAGCAGTGCTCCGACAGTCATGAACACTGAAGCTTTCTTT
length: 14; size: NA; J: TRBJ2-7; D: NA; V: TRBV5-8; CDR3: CASRRRDSSYEQYF; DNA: TGTGCCAGCAGGCGGCGGGACAGTTCATACGAGCAGTACTTC
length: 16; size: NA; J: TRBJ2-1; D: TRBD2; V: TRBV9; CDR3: CASSVDPAGVYNEQFF; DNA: TGTGCCAGCAGCGTAGATCCAGCGGGGGTATACAATGAGCAGTTCTTC
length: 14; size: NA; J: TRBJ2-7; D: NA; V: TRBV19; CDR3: CASSQWRDSYEQYF; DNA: TGTGCCAGTAGTCAATGGAGAGACTCCTACGAGCAGTACTTC
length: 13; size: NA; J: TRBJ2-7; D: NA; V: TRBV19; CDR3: CASSMGRSYEQYF; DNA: TGTGCCAGTAGTATGGGACGGAGCTACGAGCAGTACTTC
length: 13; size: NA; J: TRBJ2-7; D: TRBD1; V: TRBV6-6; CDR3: CASSYGQGVRQYF; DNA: TGTGCCAGCAGTTACGGACAGGGGGTACGGCAGTACTTC
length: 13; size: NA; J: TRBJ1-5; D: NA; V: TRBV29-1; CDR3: CSVEVGHNQPQHF; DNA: TGCAGCGTTGAAGTTGGCCATAATCAGCCCCAGCATTTT
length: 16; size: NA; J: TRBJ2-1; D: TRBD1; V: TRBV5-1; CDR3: CASSWTGGESYNEQFF; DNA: TGCGCCAGCAGCTGGACAGGGGGAGAGTCCTACAATGAGCAGTTCTTC
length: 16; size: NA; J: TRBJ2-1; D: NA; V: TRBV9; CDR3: CASSVGRESSYNEQFF; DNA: TGTGCCAGCAGCGTAGGGCGGGAAAGCTCCTACAATGAGCAGTTCTTC
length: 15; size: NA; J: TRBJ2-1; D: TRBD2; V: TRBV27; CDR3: CASSSEREEYNEQFF; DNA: TGTGCCAGCAGTTCCGAGCGGGAGGAGTACAATGAGCAGTTCTTC
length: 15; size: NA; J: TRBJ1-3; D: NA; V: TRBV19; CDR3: CATRRDVGSGNTIYF; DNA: TGTGCCACTAGAAGGGACGTTGGATCTGGAAACACCATATATTTT
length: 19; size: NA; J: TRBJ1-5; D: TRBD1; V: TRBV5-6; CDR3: CASSLRTRGQSRGNQPQHF; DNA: TGTGCCAGCAGCTTGAGAACCCGGGGACAGTCGAGGGGCAATCAGCCCCAGCATTTT
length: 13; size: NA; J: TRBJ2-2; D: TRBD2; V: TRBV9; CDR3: CASNRGGTGELFF; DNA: TGTGCCAGCAACCGCGGGGGCACCGGGGAGCTGTTTTTT
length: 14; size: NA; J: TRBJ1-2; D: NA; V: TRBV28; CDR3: CASRSQGINYGYTF; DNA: TGTGCCAGCAGATCACAGGGAATTAACTATGGCTACACCTTC
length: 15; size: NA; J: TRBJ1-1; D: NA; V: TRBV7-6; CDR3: CASSLGSPGLTEAFF; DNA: TGTGCCAGCAGCTTAGGGTCCCCTGGACTGACTGAAGCTTTCTTT
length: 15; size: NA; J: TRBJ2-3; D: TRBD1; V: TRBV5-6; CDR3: CASSEPGQGVDTQYF; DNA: TGTGCCAGCAGCGAACCGGGACAGGGGGTAGATACGCAGTATTTT
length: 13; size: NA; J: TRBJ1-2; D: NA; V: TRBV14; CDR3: CASSQLRGYGYTF; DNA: TGTGCCAGCAGCCAACTCCGGGGGTATGGCTACACCTTC
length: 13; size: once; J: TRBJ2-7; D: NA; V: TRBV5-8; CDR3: CASSYRGTYEQYF; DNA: TGTGCCAGCAGCTACCGGGGGACCTACGAGCAGTACTTC
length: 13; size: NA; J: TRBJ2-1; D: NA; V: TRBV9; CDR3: CASTVGSGYEQFF; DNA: TGTGCCAGCACCGTGGGGTCGGGGTATGAGCAGTTCTTC
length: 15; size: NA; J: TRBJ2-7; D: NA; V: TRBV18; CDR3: CASSPRGDNPYEQYF; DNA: TGTGCCAGCTCACCTCGGGGGGACAATCCCTACGAGCAGTACTTC
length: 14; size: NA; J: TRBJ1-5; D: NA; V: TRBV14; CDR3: CASSPNGVGQPQHF; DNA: TGTGCCAGCAGCCCGAACGGGGTCGGTCAGCCCCAGCATTTT
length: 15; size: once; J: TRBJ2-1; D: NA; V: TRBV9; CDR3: CASSVTAGNLNEQFF; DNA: TGTGCCAGCAGCGTAACAGCGGGTAACCTTAATGAGCAGTTCTTC
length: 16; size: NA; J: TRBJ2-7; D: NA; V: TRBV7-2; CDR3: CASSLDEISLEDEQYF; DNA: TGTGCCAGCAGCTTAGATGAGATATCCCTTGAAGACGAGCAGTACTTC
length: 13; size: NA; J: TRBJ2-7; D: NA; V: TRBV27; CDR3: CASSLTGSYEQYF; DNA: TGTGCCAGCAGTTTAACTGGGAGCTACGAGCAGTACTTC
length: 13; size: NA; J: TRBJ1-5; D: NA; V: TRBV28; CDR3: CASSLVIGQPQHF; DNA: TGTGCCAGCAGTTTGGTGATTGGCCAGCCCCAGCATTTT
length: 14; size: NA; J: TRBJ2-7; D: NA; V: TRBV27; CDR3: CASSFGASSYEQYF; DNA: TGTGCCAGCAGTTTCGGGGCGAGCTCCTACGAGCAGTACTTC
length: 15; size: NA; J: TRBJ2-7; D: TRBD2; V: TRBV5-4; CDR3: CASSFIGGSLDEQYF; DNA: TGTGCCAGCAGCTTTATCGGCGGGAGTTTAGACGAGCAGTACTTC
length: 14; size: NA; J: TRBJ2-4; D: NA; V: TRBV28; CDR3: CASREQIAKNIQYF; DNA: TGTGCCAGCAGGGAACAGATAGCCAAAAACATTCAGTACTTC
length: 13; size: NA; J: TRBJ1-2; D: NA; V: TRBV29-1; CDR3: CSALVVGNYGYTF; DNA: TGCAGCGCCCTAGTTGTAGGAAACTATGGCTACACCTTC
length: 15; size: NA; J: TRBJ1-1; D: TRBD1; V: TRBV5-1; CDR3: CASSLQQGVNTEAFF; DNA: TGCGCCAGCAGCTTGCAACAGGGGGTCAACACTGAAGCTTTCTTT
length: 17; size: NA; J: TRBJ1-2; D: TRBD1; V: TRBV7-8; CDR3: CASSLRGTGGTTYGYTF; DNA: TGTGCCAGCAGCTTGAGGGGGACAGGGGGAACAACCTATGGCTACACCTTC
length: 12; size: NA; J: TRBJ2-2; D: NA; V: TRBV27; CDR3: CASRRPDGELFF; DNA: TGTGCCAGCAGAAGGCCGGACGGGGAGCTGTTTTTT
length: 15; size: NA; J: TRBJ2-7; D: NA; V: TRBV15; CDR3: CATSRGASETYEQYF; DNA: TGTGCCACCAGCAGAGGGGCTAGCGAGACCTACGAGCAGTACTTC
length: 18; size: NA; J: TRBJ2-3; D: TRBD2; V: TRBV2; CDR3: CASSVIAGGLPGTDTQYF; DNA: TGTGCCAGCAGTGTGATAGCGGGGGGCCTCCCGGGCACAGATACGCAGTATTTT